Listed here are 12 T cell receptor beta chains from one sample, sequenced in a study of blood T cell repertoires in COVID-19. Repertoires were generated with immunoSEQ multiplex PCR, while TCRdb's copy carries only in-frame clones and drops some. The profile shows 45,000 to 65,000 clones, 89% of them singletons. The source material was peripheral blood. Source of these receptors: an elderly man with active or convalescent COVID-19.

This chain links TRBV5-1 with TRBJ2-1; D gene ambiguous. CDR1 and CDR2 from the germline V gene are SGHRS and YFSETQ. Trimming left V 2 bases short and J 0 bases short, with 6 bases between. This CDR3 contains 14 residues. As DNA, the CDR3 is TGCGCCAGCAGCTTAACTCTCTCCTACAATGAGCAGTTCTTC. Its translation: CASSLTLSYNEQFF.

The genes are TRBV11-2 and TRBJ2-2; 7 bases agree with TRBD2. This CDR3 contains 16 residues. Germline V gene lookup returns CDR1 SGHAT and CDR2 FQNNGV. V was clipped by 5 bases and J by 0 bases; unmatched bases: 6. CDR3 loop: CASSPKRETNTGELFF. The DNA for the CDR3 is TGTGCCAGCAGCCCCAAGCGGGAAACGAACACCGGGGAGCTGTTTTTT.

V and J are TRBV11-2 and TRBJ2-5; 7 bases line up with TRBD2. Germline assignment: CDR1 SGHAT and CDR2 FQNNGV. The junction had 8 bases not matched to a gene; V was cut back by 5 bases and J by 2 bases. CDR3 length: 15 amino acids. The CDR3 DNA sequence: TGTGCCAGCAGCCCCGCCCCTAGCGGTCAAGAGACCCAGTACTTC. This translates into CASSPAPSGQETQYF.

The chain carries TRBV2 and TRBJ1-2, with unresolved D. The germline V and J ends were trimmed by 3 bases and 3 bases, with 8 bases remaining between them. This CDR3 spans 13 amino acids. CDR1 and CDR2 (germline): SNHLY, FYNNEI. The CDR3 protein is CASSERWDYGYTF. As DNA, the CDR3 is TGTGCCAGCAGTGAGAGGTGGGACTATGGCTACACCTTC. Using reference TRBV2 and TRBJ1-2 for the parts outside the CDR3, the full variable domain is EPEVTQTPSHQVTQMGQEVILRCVPISNHLYFYWYRQILGQKVEFLVSFYNNEISEKSEIFDDQFSVERPDGSNFTLKIRSTKLEDSAMYFCASSERWDYGYTFGSGTRLTVV.

CDR3 coding DNA: TGCGCCAGCAGCCCCCCCCTTGGGCAGCAGAACACTGAAGCTTTCTTT. Its translation is CASSPPLGQQNTEAFF. The V gene is TRBV4-1, the J gene TRBJ1-1, with no clear D. The length of the CDR3 is 16 residues. The V end lost 4 bases, the J end lost 1 base, and 16 bases lay between the germline ends. Germline values: CDR1 MGHRA, CDR2 YSYEKL.

This clone was detected a few times. V and J are TRBV6-2 or TRBV6-3 and TRBJ2-2, with TRBD1 matching over 8 bases. From germline, CDR1 is MNHEY and CDR2 SVGEGT. The CDR3 totals 17 residues. The trim removed 5 bases at V and 1 base at J, leaving 9 bases unmatched. The CDR3, as DNA: TGTGCCAGCAGTCCCCTGGGCAGGGGGCGGAACACCGGGGAGCTGTTTTTT. Translation gives CASSPLGRGRNTGELFF.

This clone was recorded once. The J gene is TRBJ2-3, the V gene TRBV19, with D possibly matching TRBD2 (6 bases). The germline V gene has CDR1 LNHDA and CDR2 SQIVND (reference sequence). The germline V and J ends were trimmed by 3 bases and 3 bases, with 13 bases remaining between them. The CDR3 covers 15 residues. The CDR3 region is CASSMAGRGTDTQYF. The CDR3 nucleotides are TGTGCCAGTAGTATGGCGGGGCGAGGGACAGATACGCAGTATTTT.

The chain is built from TRBV28 and TRBJ1-5; 7 positions agree with TRBD1. V shed 8 bases and J 3 bases; nucleotides not matched to a gene: 10. The CDR3 is 15 residues long. Germline loops: CDR1 MDHEN, CDR2 SYDVKM. In nucleotides, the CDR3 is TGTGCCAGCCTACCGGGGCAGGGGGTCAATCAGCCCCAGCATTTT. Amino acids: CASLPGQGVNQPQHF.

As concerns this clone: Relative to the germline gene, one junction end is altered; a read error may explain this. The V call is TRBV7-9, the J call TRBJ2-5; D remains unclear. Germline CDR1 and CDR2: SEHNR and FQNEAQ (reference sequence). The CDR3 totals 11 residues. The DNA for the CDR3 is TGTGCCAGCAGCTTCTCGGAGAGCCAGTACTTC. The encoded protein is CASSFSESQYF.

The V and J genes are TRBV7-2 and TRBJ1-5, with D perhaps matching TRBD1 (6 bases). The CDR3 covers 14 residues. CDR1 and CDR2 (germline): SGHTA, FQGNSA. The germline V and J ends were trimmed by 2 bases and 5 bases, with 10 bases remaining between them. CDR3 residues: CASSLQGMYQPQHF. As DNA, the CDR3 is TGTGCCAGCAGCTTACAGGGGATGTATCAGCCCCAGCATTTT.

The V call is TRBV11-2, the J call TRBJ2-1, with 11 bases lining up with TRBD2. This CDR3 region has 17 residues. CDR1 and CDR2 (germline): SGHAT, FQNNGV. The V and J ends lost 3 bases and 6 bases, in that order; junction bases with no gene match: 10. The DNA for the CDR3 is TGTGCCAGCAGCTTGGGGTTAGCGGGAGGGTATGGCAATGAGCAGTTCTTC. It encodes CASSLGLAGGYGNEQFF. The whole variable domain, remainder taken from reference TRBV11-2 and TRBJ2-1, is EAGVAQSPRYKIIEKRQSVAFWCNPISGHATLYWYQQILGQGPKLLIQFQNNGVVDDSQLPKDRFSAERLKGVDSTLKIQPAKLEDSAVYLCASSLGLAGGYGNEQFFGPGTRLTVL.

This rearrangement joins TRBV4-3 to TRBJ1-2; D call uncertain. Trimming stripped 3 bases from V and 2 bases from J, with 13 bases between. CDR1 LGHNA and CDR2 YSLEER come from the germline V gene. CDR3 length: 15 amino acids. The CDR3 reads CASSQEQRRNYGYTF. The CDR3, as DNA: TGCGCCAGCAGCCAGGAGCAAAGACGAAACTATGGCTACACCTTC.